The rows below give T cell receptor beta chains drawn from one sample of a study of OX40 agonist ivuxolimab in advanced cancers. Profiling relied on immunoSEQ multiplex PCR, and the TCRdb table lists in-frame clones only, not all of them. The sample yields roughly 75,000 clones, roughly nine tenths seen once. The sequencing here drew on CD4+ or CD8+ T cells sorted from blood, taken in a trial of the OX40 agonist ivuxolimab. These receptors were taken from an adult with an advanced solid tumor such as melanoma, head and neck, liver or kidney cancer. CDR3s include the opening cysteine and the closing phenylalanine or tryptophan. D genes are given only for firm matches. The listing skips clone size in some rows; elsewhere it reads once, few, many or a size class.

j_call v_call d_call clone_size cdr3_aa cdr3_nt
TRBJ2-7 TRBV7-2 NA once CASSSIGGSYEQYF TGTGCCAGCAGCTCGATAGGAGGGTCCTACGAGCAGTACTTC
TRBJ2-7 TRBV11-3 NA NA CASSLEFLNRQRPYEQYF TGTGCCAGCAGCTTAGAATTTCTCAACCGGCAGCGGCCCTACGAGCAGTACTTC
TRBJ2-7 TRBV7-2 NA NA CASRRSTRYF TGTGCCAGCAGAAGAAGTACTCGGTACTTC
TRBJ1-3 TRBV15 NA NA CATSRAYGAVGNTIYF TGTGCCACCAGCAGAGCGTACGGGGCGGTAGGAAACACCATATATTTT
TRBJ2-1 TRBV4-1 NA NA CASSLILGQGNYNEQFF TGCGCCAGCAGCCTCATCCTCGGGCAGGGTAACTACAATGAGCAGTTCTTC
TRBJ1-4 TRBV7-2 NA NA CASSRRRRDTDEKLFF TGTGCCAGCAGCCGTAGACGCCGGGACACAGATGAAAAACTGTTTTTT
TRBJ2-1 TRBV4-2 TRBD2 NA CASSQGSSGGYNEQFF TGTGCCAGCAGCCAAGGCTCTAGCGGGGGGTACAATGAGCAGTTCTTC
TRBJ1-3 TRBV9 NA NA CASSLTEDGNTIYF TGTGCCAGCAGCTTGACAGAAGATGGAAACACCATATATTTT
TRBJ2-7 TRBV6-5 NA NA CASSYSTGFEQYF TGTGCCAGCAGTTACTCGACTGGATTCGAGCAGTACTTC
TRBJ2-2 TRBV9 TRBD1 NA CASSVGQGTGELFF TGTGCCAGCAGCGTGGGACAGGGTACCGGGGAGCTGTTTTTT
TRBJ2-7 TRBV19 NA NA CASSIDHRDYEQYF TGTGCCAGTAGTATAGACCACAGGGACTACGAGCAGTACTTC
TRBJ2-7 TRBV27 TRBD2 NA CASSLSSGATYEQYF TGTGCCAGCAGTTTATCTAGCGGGGCTACCTACGAGCAGTACTTC
TRBJ1-2 TRBV5-4 TRBD1 NA CASSWTGSEHYYGYTF TGTGCCAGCAGCTGGACAGGGAGTGAGCACTACTATGGCTACACCTTC
TRBJ1-3 TRBV6-6 NA NA CASSYSPGPGNTIYF TGTGCCAGCAGTTACTCGCCAGGGCCTGGAAACACCATATATTTT
TRBJ1-3 TRBV5-6 TRBD1 NA CASSLGQGTGNTIYF TGTGCCAGCAGCTTGGGACAGGGTACCGGAAACACCATATATTTT
TRBJ1-3 TRBV10-3 TRBD1 NA CAISESGTAFGNTIYF TGTGCCATCAGTGAGTCCGGGACAGCTTTTGGAAACACCATATATTTT
TRBJ1-1 TRBV5-8 NA NA CASTPSGSGTEAFF TGTGCCAGCACGCCGTCGGGATCAGGCACTGAAGCTTTCTTT
TRBJ1-2 TRBV6-5 NA NA CASSSGQGPGSGYTF TGTGCCAGCAGTTCGGGGCAGGGACCTGGGAGTGGCTACACCTTC
TRBJ2-7 TRBV7-9 NA NA CASSLDSDSGEQYF TGTGCCAGCAGTTTAGACAGTGATTCGGGCGAGCAGTACTTC
TRBJ2-7 TRBV27 NA once CASTHLDPSGRQSSYEQYF TGTGCCAGCACCCACCTAGACCCCAGCGGCAGGCAATCCTCCTACGAGCAGTACTTC
TRBJ2-3 TRBV5-4 NA few CASSQAGTDTQYF TGTGCCAGCAGCCAGGCGGGCACAGATACGCAGTATTTT
TRBJ1-6 TRBV7-2 NA NA CASSRDFNSPLHF TGTGCCAGCAGCAGGGACTTTAATTCACCCCTCCACTTT
TRBJ2-2 TRBV15 NA NA CATSRPQGQGAPGELFF TGTGCCACCAGCAGACCCCAGGGGCAGGGAGCACCCGGGGAGCTGTTTTTT
TRBJ2-3 TRBV28 NA NA CASTLPVGTQYF TGTGCCAGCACCTTACCCGTTGGTACGCAGTATTTT